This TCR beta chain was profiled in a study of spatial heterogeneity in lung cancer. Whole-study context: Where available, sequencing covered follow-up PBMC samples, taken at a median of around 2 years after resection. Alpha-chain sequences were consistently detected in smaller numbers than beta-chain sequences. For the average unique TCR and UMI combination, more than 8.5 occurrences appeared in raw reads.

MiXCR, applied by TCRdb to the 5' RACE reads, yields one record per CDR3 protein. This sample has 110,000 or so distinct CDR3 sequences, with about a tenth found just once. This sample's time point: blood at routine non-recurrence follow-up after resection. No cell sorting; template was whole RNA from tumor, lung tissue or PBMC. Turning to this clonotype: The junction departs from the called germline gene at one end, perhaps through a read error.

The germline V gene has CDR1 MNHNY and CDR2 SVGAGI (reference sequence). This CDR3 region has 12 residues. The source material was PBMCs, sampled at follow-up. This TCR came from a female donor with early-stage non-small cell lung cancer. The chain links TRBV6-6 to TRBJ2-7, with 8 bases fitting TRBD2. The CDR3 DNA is TGTGCCAGCAGTTACGGTGGGACTAGTTTTCACTTC. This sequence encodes CASSYGGTSFHF.